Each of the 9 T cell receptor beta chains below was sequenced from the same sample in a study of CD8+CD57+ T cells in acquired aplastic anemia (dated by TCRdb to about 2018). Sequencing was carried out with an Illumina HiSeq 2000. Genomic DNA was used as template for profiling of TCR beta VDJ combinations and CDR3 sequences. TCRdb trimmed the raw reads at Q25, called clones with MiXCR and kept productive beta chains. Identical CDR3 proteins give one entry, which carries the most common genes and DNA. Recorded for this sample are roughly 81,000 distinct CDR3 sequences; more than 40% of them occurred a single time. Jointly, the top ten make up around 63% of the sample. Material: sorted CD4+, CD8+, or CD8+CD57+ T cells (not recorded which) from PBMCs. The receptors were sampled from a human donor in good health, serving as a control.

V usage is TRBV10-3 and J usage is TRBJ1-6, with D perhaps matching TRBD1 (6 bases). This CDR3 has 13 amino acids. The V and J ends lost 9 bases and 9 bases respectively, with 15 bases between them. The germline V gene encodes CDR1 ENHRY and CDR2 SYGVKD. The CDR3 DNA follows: TGTGCCATTAGTACAGGGCCACGTTCACCCCTCCACTTT. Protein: CAISTGPRSPLHF.

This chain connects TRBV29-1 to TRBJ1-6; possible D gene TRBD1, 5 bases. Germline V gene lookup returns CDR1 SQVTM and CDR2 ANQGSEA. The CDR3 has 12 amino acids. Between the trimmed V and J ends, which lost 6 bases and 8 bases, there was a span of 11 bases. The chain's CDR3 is CSVGDRYSPLHF. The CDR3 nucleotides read TGCAGCGTCGGGGACCGATATTCACCCCTCCACTTT.

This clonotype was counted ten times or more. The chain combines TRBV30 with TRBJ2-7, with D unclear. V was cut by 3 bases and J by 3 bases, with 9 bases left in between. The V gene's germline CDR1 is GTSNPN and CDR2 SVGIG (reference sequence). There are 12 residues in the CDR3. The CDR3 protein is CAWRHVGYEQYF. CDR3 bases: TGTGCCTGGAGGCACGTAGGCTACGAGCAGTACTTC.

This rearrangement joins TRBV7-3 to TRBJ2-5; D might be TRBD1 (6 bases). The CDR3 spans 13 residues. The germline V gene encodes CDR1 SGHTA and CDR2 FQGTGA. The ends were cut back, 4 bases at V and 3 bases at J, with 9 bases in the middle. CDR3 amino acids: CASSSNREETQYF. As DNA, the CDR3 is TGTGCCAGCAGCTCAAACAGGGAAGAGACCCAGTACTTC. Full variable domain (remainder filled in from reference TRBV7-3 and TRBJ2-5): GAGVSQTPSNKVTEKGKYVELRCDPISGHTALYWYRQSLGQGPEFLIYFQGTGAADDSGLPNDRFFAVRPEGSVSTLKIQRTERGDSAVYLCASSSNREETQYFGPGTRLLVL.

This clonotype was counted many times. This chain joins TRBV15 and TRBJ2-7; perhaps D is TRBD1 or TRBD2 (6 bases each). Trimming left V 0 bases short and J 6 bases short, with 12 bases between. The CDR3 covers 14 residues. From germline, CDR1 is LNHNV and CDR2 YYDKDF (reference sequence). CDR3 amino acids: CATSRDRGAREQYF. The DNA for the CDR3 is TGTGCCACCAGCAGAGATAGGGGGGCACGCGAGCAGTACTTC.

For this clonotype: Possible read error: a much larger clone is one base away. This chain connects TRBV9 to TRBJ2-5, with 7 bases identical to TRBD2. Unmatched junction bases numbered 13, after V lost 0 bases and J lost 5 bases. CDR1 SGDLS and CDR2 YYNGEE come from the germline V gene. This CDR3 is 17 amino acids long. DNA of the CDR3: TGTGCCAGCAGCGTAGAGGGACTATCGGGAGTTGGGGAGACCCAGTACTTC. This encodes CASSVEGLSGVGETQYF.

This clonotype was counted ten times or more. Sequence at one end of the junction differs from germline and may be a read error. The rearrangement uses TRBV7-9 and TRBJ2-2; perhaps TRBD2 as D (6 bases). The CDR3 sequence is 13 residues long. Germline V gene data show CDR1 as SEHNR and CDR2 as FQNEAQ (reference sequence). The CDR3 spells CTSSWGSGGELFF. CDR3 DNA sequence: TGTACCAGCAGCTGGGGTAGCGGCGGGGAGCTGTTTTTT.

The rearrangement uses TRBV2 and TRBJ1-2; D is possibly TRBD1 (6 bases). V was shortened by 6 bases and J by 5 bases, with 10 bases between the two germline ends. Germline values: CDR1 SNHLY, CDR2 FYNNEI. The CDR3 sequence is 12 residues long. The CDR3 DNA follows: TGTGCCAGCAGCGGGCAGGGGTATGGCTACACCTTC. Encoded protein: CASSGQGYGYTF.

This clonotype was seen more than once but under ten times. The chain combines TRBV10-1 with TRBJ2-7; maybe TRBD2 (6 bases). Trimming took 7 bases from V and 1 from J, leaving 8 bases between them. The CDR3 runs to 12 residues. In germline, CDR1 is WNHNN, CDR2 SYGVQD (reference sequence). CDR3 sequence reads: CASTGESYEQYF. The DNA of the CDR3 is TGCGCCAGCACGGGAGAGTCCTACGAGCAGTACTTC.